This is a list of T cell receptor beta chains from one sample in a study of T cells in Graves' hyperthyroidism and ophthalmopathy. Each CDR3 protein gets one entry after TCRdb re-called the multiplex PCR reads with MiXCR. The sample includes over 350,000 distinct CDR3 sequences, 18% of them seen just once. The source material was blood. These receptor sequences come from a man younger than 30 with Graves' ophthalmopathy. CDR3s include the opening cysteine and the closing phenylalanine or tryptophan. Fields, in order: J gene, clone size, V gene, D gene, CDR3 DNA, CDR3 protein. The D gene is left open where the match is weak. Clone size is shown for a subset of rows, as once, few, many or a class of expanded clone.

j_call: TRBJ2-1
clone_size: many
v_call: TRBV18
d_call: TRBD2
cdr3_nt: TGTGCCAGCTCACCAAGCATGGAGGGAGGGGATGAGCAGTTCTTC
cdr3_aa: CASSPSMEGGDEQFF

j_call: TRBJ1-5
clone_size: few
v_call: TRBV6-1
d_call: TRBD1
cdr3_nt: TGTGCCAGCTTAAGGGGGACAGGGGGCTCTCAGCCCCAGCATTTT
cdr3_aa: CASLRGTGGSQPQHF

j_call: TRBJ1-1
clone_size: few
v_call: TRBV19
d_call: -
cdr3_nt: TGTGCCAGTATCTCCGGTGACAGAAGGAACACTGAAGCTTTCTTT
cdr3_aa: CASISGDRRNTEAFF

j_call: TRBJ2-5
clone_size: many
v_call: TRBV2
d_call: -
cdr3_nt: TGTGCCAGCCGGTCTACAGGGGAGACCCAGTACTTC
cdr3_aa: CASRSTGETQYF

j_call: TRBJ2-7
clone_size: many
v_call: TRBV12-3/TRBV12-4
d_call: TRBD2
cdr3_nt: TGTGCCAGCAGTCCGCAGCGGGGGGGCTACGAGCAGTACTTC
cdr3_aa: CASSPQRGGYEQYF

j_call: TRBJ1-2
clone_size: few
v_call: TRBV7-9
d_call: -
cdr3_nt: TGTGCCAGCAGCCCCCCCGGTCGCATGGATGGCTACACCTTC
cdr3_aa: CASSPPGRMDGYTF

j_call: TRBJ2-4
clone_size: -
v_call: TRBV7-3
d_call: -
cdr3_nt: TGTGCCAGCAGCTTAGGCCCGACGGGAAACATTCAGTACTTC
cdr3_aa: CASSLGPTGNIQYF

j_call: TRBJ2-1
clone_size: many
v_call: TRBV7-9
d_call: TRBD2
cdr3_nt: TGTGCTGGGGCTAGCGGGGGTGATGAGCAGTTCTTC
cdr3_aa: CAGASGGDEQFF

j_call: TRBJ2-1
clone_size: few
v_call: TRBV7-6
d_call: -
cdr3_nt: TGTGCCAGCAGCCTGACCGACGGTGATTATGAGCAGTTCTTC
cdr3_aa: CASSLTDGDYEQFF

j_call: TRBJ2-4
clone_size: few
v_call: TRBV2
d_call: -
cdr3_nt: TGTGCCAGCAGTGACCCCTTGGCGGACATTCAGTACTTC
cdr3_aa: CASSDPLADIQYF

j_call: TRBJ2-3
clone_size: many
v_call: TRBV20-1
d_call: TRBD1
cdr3_nt: TGCAGTGCAGCCGGGGACAGGGGGCGCGCAGATACGCAGTATTTT
cdr3_aa: CSAAGDRGRADTQYF

j_call: TRBJ1-2
clone_size: many
v_call: TRBV20-1
d_call: TRBD1
cdr3_nt: TGCAGTGCTGGACAGGTGCTCTATGGCTACACCTTC
cdr3_aa: CSAGQVLYGYTF

j_call: TRBJ2-2
clone_size: many
v_call: TRBV11-3
d_call: -
cdr3_nt: TGTGCCAGCAGCTTGGGGACCGGGGAGCTGTTTTTT
cdr3_aa: CASSLGTGELFF

j_call: TRBJ2-3
clone_size: -
v_call: TRBV7-2
d_call: -
cdr3_nt: TGTGCCAGCAGCCGCTCCCGGGGAGCCAGCACAGATACGCAGTATTTT
cdr3_aa: CASSRSRGASTDTQYF

j_call: TRBJ1-5
clone_size: -
v_call: TRBV27
d_call: -
cdr3_nt: TGTGCCAGCAGTTTATCATCAGGGAGCCCCAGCAATCAGCCCCAGCATTTT
cdr3_aa: CASSLSSGSPSNQPQHF

j_call: TRBJ2-1
clone_size: many
v_call: TRBV12-3/TRBV12-4
d_call: TRBD1
cdr3_nt: TGTGCCAGCAGCACGGACAGGGGTAGGAATGAGCAGTTCTTC
cdr3_aa: CASSTDRGRNEQFF

j_call: TRBJ1-5
clone_size: few
v_call: TRBV20-1
d_call: -
cdr3_nt: TGCAGTGCTAGTGCCCCTTCTTTTTCCCAGCATTTT
cdr3_aa: CSASAPSFSQHF

j_call: TRBJ2-2
clone_size: few
v_call: TRBV27
d_call: -
cdr3_nt: TGTGCCAGCAATTTATCTGGCAGGGACCACACCGGGGAGCTGTTTTTT
cdr3_aa: CASNLSGRDHTGELFF

j_call: TRBJ2-2
clone_size: -
v_call: TRBV20-1
d_call: TRBD1
cdr3_nt: TGCAGTGCCCGCGAAGGGGGGGACAGGGCCGGGGAGCTGTTTTTT
cdr3_aa: CSAREGGDRAGELFF